The source of this TCR beta chain is a study of CD8+CD57+ T cells in acquired aplastic anemia. By flow cytometry, patients selected for sequencing had shown an expansion of CD8+CD57+ cells. Severe acquired aplastic anemia was diagnosed in all patients. Study observations and caveats: Controls did not differ significantly from patients in CD8+ Simpson's diversity. Overlapping CD8+ CDR3 repertoires of patients and controls contained roughly 27 shared sequences.

The V and J ends lost 5 bases and 7 bases, in that order; junction bases with no gene match: 3. The CDR3 spans 11 residues. The V gene's germline CDR1 is DFQATT and CDR2 SNEGSKA (reference sequence). Genomic DNA served as template for TCR beta VDJ and CDR3 profiling. MiXCR was run by TCRdb on the reads, yielding one entry per CDR3 protein. The sample records some 170,000 distinct CDR3 sequences, around 48% being singletons. Notes on this clonotype: What it binds is not known.

The sample consisted of sorted CD4+, CD8+, or CD8+CD57+ T cells (not recorded which) from PBMCs. The chain carries TRBV20-1 and TRBJ1-2; 8 bases align to TRBD1. The clonotype originates from a human donor with aplastic anemia. The CDR3 DNA is TGCAGTGCTGGCGGACAGGGTGGCTACACCTTC. It is translated as CSAGGQGGYTF.